Shown below are 2 T cell receptor beta chains from a single sample sequenced in a study of cytomegalovirus exposure and HLA in healthy donors (dated by TCRdb to the late 2010s). The library was built by means of the immunoSEQ multiplex PCR assay. A mixture of 60 forward primers for TCR Vbeta segments and 13 reverse primers for TCR Jbeta segments was used in the multiplex PCR. Sourced from immuneACCESS, this table was stored by TCRdb with only in-frame sequences that have V and J called. A share of the clones is absent; for the studies checked, an unresolved V gene accounts for under half, and the remainder has no known explanation. This sample has roughly 100,000 clones in its table, and 76% of those were observed once. Approximately 2% of the sample belongs to the ten largest clones. The specimen sequenced was PBMCs. The receptors were sampled from a man aged 40-49 years in good health and CMV-seronegative.

The chain employs TRBV27 and TRBJ1-6, with TRBD1 matching 11 bases. The CDR3 covers 18 residues. Germline V gene sequence: CDR1 MNHEY, CDR2 SMNVEV (reference sequence). The V segment lost 3 bases and the J segment 7 bases; nucleotides outside the gene matches: 11. As DNA, the CDR3 is TGTGCCAGCAGTTTTCTGACCCTGGGACAGGGGGGGAATTCACCCCTCCACTTT. Protein product: CASSFLTLGQGGNSPLHF.

The chain links TRBV2 to TRBJ2-5; 10 bases agree with TRBD2. The V and J ends lost 6 bases and 5 bases, in that order; junction bases with no gene match: 9. There are 15 residues in the CDR3. Germline V CDR1 and CDR2: SNHLY, FYNNEI. CDR3 in DNA: TGTGCCAGCAGATACGGACTAGCGGCCGGGGAGACCCAGTACTTC. Translated: CASRYGLAAGETQYF.